This TCR beta chain was captured by sequencing in a study of OX40 agonist ivuxolimab in advanced cancers. The wider study: Prior anti-PD-1, anti-PD-L1 or anti-CTLA-4 therapy did not bar entry, and approximately 40% had some.

Trimming removed 4 bases from V and 1 base from J, with 13 bases in between. Germline assignment: CDR1 MDHEN and CDR2 SYDVKM. This CDR3 has 15 amino acids. General study findings and limits: At 0.1 to 3.0 mg/kg and by week 6, CD4+ and CD8+ T cells in the blood had expanded clonally.

Data came from immunoSEQ multiplex PCR; TCRdb stores just in-frame clones and leaves some out. The sample has approximately 100,000 clones, around 90% seen once. Remarks on this clone: The antigen remains undetermined.

The chain couples TRBV28 to TRBJ1-2; D gene ambiguous. The TCR sequence derives from an adult with an advanced solid tumor such as melanoma, head and neck, liver or kidney cancer. The material sequenced was CD4+ or CD8+ T cells sorted from blood, taken in a trial of the OX40 agonist ivuxolimab. Written as DNA, the CDR3 is TGTGCCAGCAGTTCAATGGAGGTCAATAACTATGGCTACACCTTC. Its translation: CASSSMEVNNYGYTF.